This T cell receptor beta chain was documented in a study of OX40 agonist ivuxolimab in advanced cancers. The wider study: Dose-escalation subjects each had hepatocellular carcinoma, melanoma, renal cell or head and neck cancer. Points from the study as a whole: What antigens the expanded peripheral T cells recognized was never established. CD8+ T cells showed, on average, more clonal expansion than CD4+ cells.

Assay used: immunoSEQ multiplex PCR; TCRdb lists only in-frame clones, some missing. In the table there are around 55,000 clones, under 85% of which are singletons. From germline, CDR1 is SGHRS and CDR2 YFSETQ. The ends lost 3 bases at V and 6 bases at J; junction bases unmatched: 11. The CDR3 sequence is 15 residues long. Remarks on this clone: Its antigen is not known.

Exclusion applied to patients with autoimmune disease history or systemic immunosuppression. The sample in question was CD4+ or CD8+ T cells sorted from blood, obtained in a trial of the OX40 agonist ivuxolimab. V and J are TRBV5-1 and TRBJ1-2, with TRBD1 matching over 7 bases. The TCR comes from an adult with an advanced solid tumor such as melanoma, head and neck, liver or kidney cancer. CDR3 DNA sequence: TGCGCCAGCAGCTGGGGAGAAGGAAGGGGGCATGGCTACACCTTC. It codes for CASSWGEGRGHGYTF.